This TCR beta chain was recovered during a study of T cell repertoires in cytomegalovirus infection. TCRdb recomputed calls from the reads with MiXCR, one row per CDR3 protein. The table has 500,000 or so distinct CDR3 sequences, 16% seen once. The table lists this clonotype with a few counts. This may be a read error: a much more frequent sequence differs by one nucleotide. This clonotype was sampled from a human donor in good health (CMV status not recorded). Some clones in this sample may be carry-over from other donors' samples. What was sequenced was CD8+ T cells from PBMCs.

The chain's CDR3 is CASRGRGYEQYF. DNA for the CDR3: TGTGCCAGCCGGGGCAGGGGCTACGAGCAGTACTTC. The rearrangement uses TRBV7-9 and TRBJ2-7; tentatively, D is TRBD1 (6 bases). The CDR3 contains 12 residues. The V gene lost 8 bases and the J gene lost 3 bases, with 11 bases spanning the gap. From germline, CDR1 is SEHNR and CDR2 FQNEAQ (reference sequence).